The 14 T cell receptor beta chains given below trace back to one sample, sequenced in a study of graft-versus-host responses after intestinal transplantation (dated by TCRdb to 2020 to 2023). The sample's time point, from its label and the paper: cells obtained before transplantation from donor or recipient. The library was made by the immunoSEQ multiplex PCR assay. In TCRdb, the immuneACCESS table is reduced to in-frame sequences with V and J assigned. These tables do not hold every clone; where another copy was compared, an unresolved V gene accounts for under half, and the others remain unexplained. Here the sample has approximately 70,000 clones; roughly 90% occur a single time. Jointly, the top ten make up around 2.3% of the sample. These receptors' antigens are unknown. Sequencing used unstimulated CD8+ T cells sorted from spleen or lymph node cells, obtained before intestinal transplant. The source is a human donor who received an intestinal transplant.

The genes are TRBV27 and TRBJ1-1; D is possibly TRBD1 (5 bases). The CDR3 is 11 amino acids. Germline V gene data show CDR1 as MNHEY and CDR2 as SMNVEV (reference sequence). The V and J ends lost 10 bases and 5 bases respectively, with 11 bases between them. The CDR3 is CATWGGTEAFF. As DNA, the CDR3 is TGTGCCACCTGGGGGGGGACTGAAGCTTTCTTT.

The chain combines TRBV9 with TRBJ2-2; no clear D gene. CDR3 length: 14 residues. V lost 0 bases and J lost 2, with 5 bases in between. CDR1 is SGDLS, CDR2 YYNGEE, per germline. DNA for the CDR3: TGTGCCAGCAGCGTAGGAGCAAACACCGGGGAGCTGTTTTTT. Protein: CASSVGANTGELFF.

This rearrangement joins TRBV28 to TRBJ2-7, with TRBD1 matching 7 bases. V gave up 2 bases and J gave up 5 bases; unmatched junction bases: 15. Germline CDR1 reads MDHEN; CDR2 reads SYDVKM. The CDR3 contains 17 residues. CDR3 protein: CASSLMGAGRGLDEQYF. The DNA for the CDR3 is TGTGCCAGCAGTTTAATGGGCGCAGGTAGGGGGCTCGACGAGCAGTACTTC. Complete variable domain (other parts from reference TRBV28 and TRBJ2-7): DVKVTQSSRYLVKRTGEKVFLECVQDMDHENMFWYRQDPGLGLRLIYFSYDVKMKEKGDIPEGYSVSREKKERFSLILESASTNQTSMYLCASSLMGAGRGLDEQYFGPGTRLTVT.

The rearrangement uses TRBV10-1 and TRBJ2-5; weak D call: TRBD1 (6 bases). Trimming left V 3 bases short and J 3 bases short, with 11 bases between. This CDR3 comprises 14 residues. CDR1 WNHNN and CDR2 SYGVQD come from the germline V gene (reference sequence). The CDR3 reads CASSEGNREETQYF. The CDR3 DNA is TGCGCCAGCAGTGAAGGTAACAGGGAAGAGACCCAGTACTTC.

The gene calls are TRBV7-9 and TRBJ2-2; tentatively, D is TRBD2 (6 bases). This CDR3 has 16 residues. Germline V gene data show CDR1 as SEHNR and CDR2 as FQNEAQ (reference sequence). Trimming shortened V by 3 bases and J by 3 bases, and 14 bases separated the two germline ends. Written as DNA, the CDR3 is TGTGCCAGCAGCTTTCCAGGTAGCGGCGACACCGGGGAGCTGTTTTTT. Translated: CASSFPGSGDTGELFF. Looking up the rest from reference TRBV7-9 and TRBJ2-2 gives the full variable domain: DTGVSQNPRHKITKRGQNVTFRCDPISEHNRLYWYRQTLGQGPEFLTYFQNEAQLEKSRLLSDRFSAERPKGSFSTLEIQRTEQGDSAMYLCASSFPGSGDTGELFFGEGSRLTVL.

V gene TRBV7-3 combines with J gene TRBJ2-7; maybe TRBD1 (5 bases). Between the trimmed V and J ends, which lost 5 bases and 7 bases, there was a span of 9 bases. Germline CDR1 SGHTA, CDR2 FQGTGA. The CDR3 runs to 11 residues. CDR3 residues: CASSPPGEQYF. The CDR3 DNA is TGTGCCAGCAGCCCCCCAGGGGAGCAGTACTTC.

The V call is TRBV2, the J call TRBJ1-2; 7 nucleotides align to TRBD1. This CDR3 region has 16 residues. V lost 4 bases and J lost 0; bases outside the gene matches: 8. Germline V gene data show CDR1 as SNHLY and CDR2 as FYNNEI. CDR3 sequence reads: CASSVSLTGTNYGYTF. The CDR3 bases are TGTGCCAGCAGTGTATCCCTGACAGGGACTAACTATGGCTACACCTTC.

The chain employs TRBV10-2 and TRBJ2-7, with no clear D. The CDR3 has 12 amino acids. The germline V gene encodes CDR1 WSHSY and CDR2 SAAADI. The ends were cut back, 5 bases at V and 0 bases at J, with 5 bases in the middle. CDR3 sequence reads: CASSQDSYEQYF. DNA of the CDR3: TGCGCCAGCAGTCAGGACTCCTACGAGCAGTACTTC.

The rearrangement links TRBV5-4 to TRBJ2-1; TRBD2 agrees at 12 bases. V lost 4 bases and J lost 5; bases outside the gene matches: 4. Germline values: CDR1 SGHNT, CDR2 YYREEE (reference sequence). The CDR3 runs 15 residues. The chain's CDR3 is CASSPGLAGHNEQFF. The CDR3 bases are TGTGCCAGCAGCCCTGGACTAGCGGGACACAATGAGCAGTTCTTC.

The chain uses TRBV5-4 and TRBJ2-1; 12 bases fit TRBD2. V lost 7 bases to trimming and J lost 5 bases; unmatched junction nucleotides: 7. The CDR3 covers 15 residues. Germline V gene sequence: CDR1 SGHNT, CDR2 YYREEE (reference sequence). The CDR3 region has the DNA TGTGCCAGCTCGACTTGGACTAGCGGGAACAATGAGCAGTTCTTC. It encodes CASSTWTSGNNEQFF. Combining the CDR3 with reference TRBV5-4 and TRBJ2-1 gives the whole variable domain ETGVTQSPTHLIKTRGQQVTLRCSSQSGHNTVSWYQQALGQGPQFIFQYYREEENGRGNFPPRFSGLQFPNYSSELNVNALELDDSALYLCASSTWTSGNNEQFFGPGTRLTVL.

V gene TRBV28 combines with J gene TRBJ1-1; D unresolved. V gave up 3 bases and J gave up 7 bases, with 6 bases separating them. This CDR3 has 11 residues. Germline V gene sequence: CDR1 MDHEN, CDR2 SYDVKM. The CDR3 region has the DNA TGTGCCAGCAGTTTGGGCAGTGAAGCTTTCTTT. This codes for CASSLGSEAFF. Combining the CDR3 with reference TRBV28 and TRBJ1-1 gives the whole variable domain DVKVTQSSRYLVKRTGEKVFLECVQDMDHENMFWYRQDPGLGLRLIYFSYDVKMKEKGDIPEGYSVSREKKERFSLILESASTNQTSMYLCASSLGSEAFFGQGTRLTVV.

The sample holds a few counts of this clone. The gene calls are TRBV18 and TRBJ1-1; D unclear. The CDR3 sequence is 13 residues long. The V end was cut by 3 bases, the J end by 1 base, with 6 bases between. Germline V gene lookup returns CDR1 KGHSH and CDR2 LQKENI. CDR3 amino acids: CASSPGGNTEAFF. The CDR3 nucleotides read TGTGCCAGCTCACCCGGCGGGAACACTGAAGCTTTCTTT.

The chain couples TRBV15 to TRBJ2-3; 7 bases line up with TRBD1. The CDR3 spans 17 residues. V was pared by 1 base and J by 3 bases, with 10 bases of the junction left unmatched. Germline lookup yields CDR1 LNHNV and CDR2 YYDKDF (reference sequence). The CDR3 loop reads CATSRVTGVGATDTQYF. The CDR3 DNA sequence: TGTGCCACCAGCAGAGTAACAGGGGTCGGGGCAACAGATACGCAGTATTTT.

The genes are TRBV27 and TRBJ2-2; maybe TRBD1 (6 bases). Trimming removed 8 bases from V and 5 bases from J, with 18 bases in between. This CDR3 region has 15 residues. Germline V lookup: CDR1 MNHEY, CDR2 SMNVEV (reference sequence). The CDR3 coding sequence is TGTGCCAGCCGACCCGTACGCCAGGGGACCGGGGAGCTGTTTTTT. This codes for CASRPVRQGTGELFF.